The sequence of this T cell receptor beta chain was determined in a study of CD8 T cells in Susac syndrome. Sequencing of TCR beta was performed on blood CD8+ and CD4+ T cells. Both CD4+ and CD8+ T cells were negatively isolated, and TEMRA cells underwent FACS enrichment. After extraction with the RNeasy kit, roughly 0.5 to 1 ug of the RNA was reverse transcribed using random hexamers. immunoSEQ multiplex PCR amplified TCR beta CDR3 across 54 Vbeta, 13 Jbeta. TCRdb analysed the immunoSEQ multiplex PCR reads with MiXCR anew, one entry per CDR3 protein. This sample has about 300,000 distinct CDR3 sequences, with around 90% found just once. Germline values: CDR1 LNHNV, CDR2 YYDKDF (reference sequence). The CDR3 contains 17 residues. The V segment lost 5 bases and the J segment 1 base; nucleotides outside the gene matches: 13.

The V gene is TRBV15, the J gene TRBJ2-7, with 8 positions matching TRBD2. The specimen sequenced was CD4+ T cells from PBMCs. This clonotype originated in a human donor with multiple sclerosis. DNA of the CDR3: TGTGCCACCAGCCCCTCCGGCAGCGGGGGCCTGTCCTACGAGCAGTACTTC. This codes for CATSPSGSGGLSYEQYF. Full variable domain (rest looked up from reference TRBV15 and TRBJ2-7): DAMVIQNPRYQVTQFGKPVTLSCSQTLNHNVMYWYQQKSSQAPKLLFHYYDKDFNNEADTPDNFQSRRPNTSFCFLDIRSPGLGDTAMYLCATSPSGSGGLSYEQYFGPGTRLTVT.